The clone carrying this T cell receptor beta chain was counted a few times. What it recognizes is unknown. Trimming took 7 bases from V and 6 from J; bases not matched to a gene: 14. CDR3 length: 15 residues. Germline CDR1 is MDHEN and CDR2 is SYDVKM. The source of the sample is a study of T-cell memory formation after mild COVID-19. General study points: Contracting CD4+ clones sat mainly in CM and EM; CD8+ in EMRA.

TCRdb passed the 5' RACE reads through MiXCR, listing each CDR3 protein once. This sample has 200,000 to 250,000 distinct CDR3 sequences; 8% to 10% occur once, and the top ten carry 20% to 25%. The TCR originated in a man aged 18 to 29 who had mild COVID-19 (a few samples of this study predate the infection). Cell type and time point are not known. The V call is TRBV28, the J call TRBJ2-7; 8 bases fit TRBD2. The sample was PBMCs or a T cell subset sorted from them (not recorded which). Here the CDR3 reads CASTPPGLESGEQYF. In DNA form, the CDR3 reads TGTGCCAGCACCCCGCCGGGACTAGAGTCGGGCGAGCAGTACTTC.